A single sample is the source of the 17 T cell receptor beta chains below, sequenced in a study of OX40 agonist ivuxolimab in advanced cancers. Sequencing used immunoSEQ multiplex PCR; TCRdb keeps in-frame clones, though not all of them. Seen here are roughly 64,000 clones, 84% observed once, and the top ten hold roughly 9.2%. Sequenced here: CD4+ or CD8+ T cells sorted from blood, sampled in a trial of the OX40 agonist ivuxolimab. These receptors were taken from an adult with an advanced solid tumor such as melanoma, head and neck, liver or kidney cancer.

This clone was seen a single time. DNA of the CDR3: TGTGCTAGTGGACCGTGGACAGGGTCAATCACTGAAGCTTTCTTT. Its translation: CASGPWTGSITEAFF. The chain combines TRBV12-5 with TRBJ1-1; 8 bases agree with TRBD1. CDR1 and CDR2 from the germline V gene are LGHNT and FRNRAP. The CDR3 covers 15 residues. J was trimmed by 4 bases and V by 6 bases; bases with no gene match: 10. The entire variable domain, with the rest obtained from reference TRBV12-5 and TRBJ1-1, is as follows: DARVTQTPRHKVTEMGQEVTMRCQPILGHNTVFWYRQTMMQGLELLAYFRNRAPLDDSGMPKDRFSAEMPDATLATLKIQPSEPRDSAVYFCASGPWTGSITEAFFGQGTRLTVV.

This rearrangement joins TRBV10-3 to TRBJ2-7; no reliable D call. The CDR3 extends over 14 amino acids. Trimming removed 3 bases from V and 2 bases from J, with 11 bases in between. Germline V gene data show CDR1 as ENHRY and CDR2 as SYGVKD. The CDR3 sequence: CAISDFGLPYEQYF. For the CDR3, the DNA is TGTGCCATCAGTGATTTTGGGCTCCCCTACGAGCAGTACTTC.

This chain uses TRBV29-1 with TRBJ1-1; D remains unclear. The germline V gene encodes CDR1 SQVTM and CDR2 ANQGSEA. The V end was cut by 5 bases, the J end by 1 base, with 5 bases between. The CDR3 is 11 residues long. This chain's CDR3 is CSVFGNTEAFF. The CDR3, as DNA: TGCAGCGTTTTTGGGAACACTGAAGCTTTCTTT.

A few counts support this clone. The J gene is TRBJ2-7, the V gene TRBV18; 7 nucleotides line up with TRBD2. Trimming cost V 1 base and J 2 bases; bases outside gene matches: 5. CDR3 length equals 15 residues. The germline gives CDR1 KGHSH, CDR2 LQKENI. The CDR3 spells CASSPRGAGTYEQYF. The CDR3 DNA reads as TGTGCCAGCTCACCACGCGGAGCGGGAACCTACGAGCAGTACTTC.

This clone was detected only a few times. The gene calls are TRBV28 and TRBJ1-2; D might be TRBD1 (6 bases). This CDR3 comprises 15 residues. Deletions cut 3 bases from V and 8 bases from J, with 19 bases between. CDR1 and CDR2 from the germline V gene are MDHEN and SYDVKM. The CDR3 DNA sequence: TGTGCCAGCAGTTTCTTCTCAACAGGGTCTGGGGGCTACACCTTC. Translating it yields CASSFFSTGSGGYTF.

This clone has only a few counts. The rearrangement joins TRBV9 to TRBJ2-1; the match to TRBD2 covers 11 bases. The ends lost 3 bases at V and 8 bases at J; junction bases unmatched: 10. This CDR3 has 16 amino acids. CDR1 SGDLS and CDR2 YYNGEE come from the germline V gene. The CDR3 is CASSDLSGRDSDEQFF. The CDR3 region has the DNA TGTGCCAGCAGCGACCTTAGCGGGAGGGATAGCGATGAGCAGTTCTTC.

The chain combines TRBV4-1 with TRBJ1-2; a possible D gene is TRBD1 (6 bases). V dropped 3 bases and J dropped 10 bases, with 12 bases sitting between them. CDR1 and CDR2 from the germline V gene are MGHRA and YSYEKL. CDR3 size: 12 residues. The DNA for the CDR3 is TGCGCCAGCAGCCAGGTCGACAGGATCTACACCTTC. This encodes CASSQVDRIYTF.

This clone was detected only once. The rearrangement links TRBV7-3 to TRBJ1-6; D perhaps matches TRBD1 (5 bases). The CDR3 is 14 amino acids. With 6 bases removed from V and 4 bases from J, the gap between germline ends came to 10 bases. Per the germline V gene, CDR1 is SGHTA and CDR2 is FQGTGA. CDR3 amino acids: CASRAGGYNSPLHF. In nucleotides, the CDR3 is TGTGCCAGCAGGGCCGGGGGGTATAATTCACCCCTCCACTTT.

The V and J genes are TRBV6-5 and TRBJ1-1, with D hard to call. The CDR3 extends over 13 amino acids. Trimming cost V 1 base and J 0 bases, with 3 bases left between them. Germline V gene lookup returns CDR1 MNHEY and CDR2 SVGAGI. Here the CDR3 DNA reads TGTGCCAGCAGTTACTTAGTGAACACTGAAGCTTTCTTT. Translated: CASSYLVNTEAFF.

The count of this clone is one. The gene calls are TRBV18 and TRBJ1-5; 7 positions match TRBD1. The CDR3 length is 17 residues. CDR1 is KGHSH, CDR2 LQKENI, per germline. Trimming cost V 2 bases and J 9 bases; bases outside gene matches: 16. CDR3 region: CASSPNTGTVQSSPQHF. The CDR3 coding sequence is TGTGCCAGCTCACCAAACACCGGGACAGTGCAATCATCGCCCCAGCATTTT. Variable domain in full (rest from reference TRBV18 and TRBJ1-5): NAGVMQNPRHLVRRRGQEARLRCSPMKGHSHVYWYRQLPEEGLKFMVYLQKENIIDESGMPKERFSAEFPKEGPSILRIQQVVRGDSAAYFCASSPNTGTVQSSPQHFGDGTRLSIL.

A single count supports this clone. V gene TRBV19 combines with J gene TRBJ1-1; D gene ambiguous. The CDR3 consists of 13 residues. Germline-derived CDR1 and CDR2 are LNHDA and SQIVND (reference sequence). V dropped 4 bases and J dropped 0 bases, with 6 bases sitting between them. As DNA, the CDR3 is TGTGCCAGTAGTAAAAATATGAACACTGAAGCTTTCTTT. Residues: CASSKNMNTEAFF.

This chain uses TRBV5-1 with TRBJ2-5; D not resolved. The DNA end favors TRBJ2-7, so the J call may be wrong. CDR1 is SGHRS, CDR2 YFSETQ, per germline. This CDR3 spans 12 amino acids. The CDR3 DNA reads as TGCGCCAGCAGCTTGGACATTAACGAGCAGTACTTC. Residues: CASSLDINEQYF.

Details on this clone: A single base separates this from a much larger clone, so it may be a read error. Other DNA sequences within the sample encode an identical CDR3. This rearrangement joins TRBV4-2 to TRBJ1-5, with 7 bases matching TRBD1. The V and J ends lost 5 bases and 0 bases, in that order; junction bases with no gene match: 4. CDR1 is LGHNA, CDR2 YNFKEQ, per germline. This CDR3 contains 15 residues. DNA of the CDR3: TGTGCCAGCAGCGTACAGGGGTATAGCAATCAGCCCCAGCATTTT. It translates to CASSVQGYSNQPQHF.

The V and J genes are TRBV29-1 and TRBJ2-3; no clear D. Germline loops: CDR1 SQVTM, CDR2 ANQGSEA. V was cut by 7 bases and J by 1 base, with 3 bases left in between. CDR3 length equals 10 residues. CDR3 sequence: CSARTDTQYF. The DNA for the CDR3 is TGCAGCGCCCGCACAGATACGCAGTATTTT.

This clone has just a few counts. The rearrangement uses TRBV5-4 and TRBJ2-2; D not certain. V was cut by 4 bases and J by 1 base, with 11 bases left in between. The CDR3 spans 15 residues. The germline V gene has CDR1 SGHNT and CDR2 YYREEE (reference sequence). CDR3 nucleotides: TGTGCCAGCAGCCCAAGGACGGGGAACACCGGGGAGCTGTTTTTT. Residues: CASSPRTGNTGELFF.

The V call is TRBV28, the J call TRBJ1-4, with D possibly TRBD1 on 5 matching bases. V lost 5 bases and J lost 8, with 12 bases in between. The CDR3 extends over 13 amino acids. Germline-derived CDR1 and CDR2 are MDHEN and SYDVKM. CDR3 sequence: CASSDRGYEKLFF. The CDR3 coding sequence is TGTGCCAGCAGTGACCGGGGGTACGAAAAACTGTTTTTT. Combining the CDR3 with reference TRBV28 and TRBJ1-4 gives the whole variable domain DVKVTQSSRYLVKRTGEKVFLECVQDMDHENMFWYRQDPGLGLRLIYFSYDVKMKEKGDIPEGYSVSREKKERFSLILESASTNQTSMYLCASSDRGYEKLFFGSGTQLSVL.

The chain's CDR3 is CASSKTSGYEQYF. The DNA for the CDR3 is TGTGCCAGCAGTAAGACTAGCGGCTACGAGCAGTACTTC. The rearrangement uses TRBV7-2 and TRBJ2-7, with 9 bases that match TRBD2. The V and J ends lost 6 bases and 3 bases, in that order; junction bases with no gene match: 3. CDR3 length: 13 residues. Germline V gives CDR1 SGHTA, CDR2 FQGNSA. The complete variable domain, with remaining parts taken from reference TRBV7-2 and TRBJ2-7, reads GAGVSQSPSNKVTEKGKDVELRCDPISGHTALYWYRQSLGQGLEFLIYFQGNSAPDKSGLPSDRFSAERTGGSVSTLTIQRTQQEDSAVYLCASSKTSGYEQYFGPGTRLTVT.